Below, one T cell receptor beta chain is given with its context. What it binds is not known. The PCR made use of 60 Vbeta and 13 Jbeta primers. Some clones are missing from TCRdb's copy, which holds only in-frame ones; the method was immunoSEQ multiplex PCR. Recorded for this sample: 200,000 to 250,000 clones. CDR3 length: 12 amino acids. V was trimmed by 1 base and J by 4 bases, leaving 6 bases between them. Germline V gene sequence: CDR1 SGHDT, CDR2 YYEEEE. The sample comes from a study of cytomegalovirus exposure and HLA in healthy donors. At the level of the study: A data release that came early held 75 million to 85 million unique TCRs from HLA-typed donors.

Study observations and caveats: Some highly shared sequence variants likely arose as a pipeline artifact. TCR beta chain V- and J-gene trimming was linked, in a later analysis, to a missense variant in DCLRE1C.

At collection, donors were nominally healthy, but unrecorded immune exposures were probable. The sequenced sample was PBMCs. The gene calls are TRBV5-6 and TRBJ2-7, with D unclear. The TCR comes from a woman in her twenties or thirties in good health and CMV-seropositive. CDR3 protein: CASSLSGYEQYF. CDR3 in DNA: TGTGCCAGCAGCTTGTCGGGTTACGAGCAGTACTTC.